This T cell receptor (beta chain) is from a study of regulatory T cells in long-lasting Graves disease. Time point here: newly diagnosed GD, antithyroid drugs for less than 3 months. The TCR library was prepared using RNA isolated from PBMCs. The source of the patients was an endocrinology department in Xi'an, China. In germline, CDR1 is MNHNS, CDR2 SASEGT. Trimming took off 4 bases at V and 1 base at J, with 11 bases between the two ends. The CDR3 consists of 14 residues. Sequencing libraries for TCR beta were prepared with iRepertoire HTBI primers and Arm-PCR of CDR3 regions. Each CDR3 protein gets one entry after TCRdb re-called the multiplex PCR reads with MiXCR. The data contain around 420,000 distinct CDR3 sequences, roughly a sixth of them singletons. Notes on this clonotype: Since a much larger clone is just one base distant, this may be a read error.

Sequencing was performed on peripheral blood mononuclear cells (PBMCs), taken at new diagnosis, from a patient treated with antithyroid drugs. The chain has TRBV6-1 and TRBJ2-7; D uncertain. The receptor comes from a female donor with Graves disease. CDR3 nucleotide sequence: TGTGCCAGCAGTGCGGAAATTCGGTCCTACGAGCAGTACTTC. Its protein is CASSAEIRSYEQYF.